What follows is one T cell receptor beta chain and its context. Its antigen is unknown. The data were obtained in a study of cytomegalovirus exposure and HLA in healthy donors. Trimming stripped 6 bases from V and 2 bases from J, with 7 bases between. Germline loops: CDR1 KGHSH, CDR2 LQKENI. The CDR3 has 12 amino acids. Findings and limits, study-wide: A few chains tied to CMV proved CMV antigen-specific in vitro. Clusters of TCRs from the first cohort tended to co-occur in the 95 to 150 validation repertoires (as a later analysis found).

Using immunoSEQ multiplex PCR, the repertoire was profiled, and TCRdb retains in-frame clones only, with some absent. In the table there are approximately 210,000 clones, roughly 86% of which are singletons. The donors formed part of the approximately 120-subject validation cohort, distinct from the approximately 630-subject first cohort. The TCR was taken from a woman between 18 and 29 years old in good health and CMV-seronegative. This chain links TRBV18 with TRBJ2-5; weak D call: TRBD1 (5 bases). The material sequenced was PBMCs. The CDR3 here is CASSTVQETQYF. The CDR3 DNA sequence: TGTGCCAGCTCGACAGTGCAAGAGACCCAGTACTTC.